This TCR beta chain was captured in a study of siplizumab effects on memory and regulatory T cells (dated by TCRdb to 2018 to 2020). Background on the whole study: The study looked at the effect of siplizumab, an anti-CD2 antibody, on alloreactive T-cell subsets in allogeneic mixed lymphocyte reactions made from human PBMCs.

Sorted unstimulated T cells and proliferating T cells recovered from mixed lymphocyte reactions underwent TCRbeta CDR3 sequencing. Fresh whole blood from around 11 HLA-typed healthy donors was used to isolate PBMCs. A remark on this clone: Its antigen is not yet known. No base quality information exists; no much larger clone differs at one position.

Libraries were prepared through the immunoSEQ multiplex PCR assay. Each sample had around 100,000 TCR templates assayed by the deep sequencing platform. Genomic DNA extracted from sorted T cells was the material used for TCRbeta CDR3 sequencing. The original methods were these. The R programming language was used for the clonal analysis of the TCRbeta CDR3 data. Alloreactive CD4+ and CD8+ clones were defined by comparing unstimulated samples with post-reaction CFSE-low samples. Regulatory or non-regulatory origin was assigned to alloreactive CD4+ clones by matching of sequences to sorted unstimulated Treg and non-Treg repertoires. TCRdb limited this immuneACCESS table to in-frame rearrangements with V and J called. A share of clones is missing; checked studies link under half to unresolved V genes, and the rest is unexplained. V and J calls and clone size come straight from that table; D and trimming were deduced from the DNA. The sample table records around 100,000 clones; about 91% of these occur just once. In total, the top ten clones hold 0.15% of the sample.

Study-wide findings and limitations: A naive or memory phenotype could not be assigned to roughly 75-97% of proliferating CD4+ or CD8+ clones. Greater diversity appeared to be present in unstimulated naive T cells than in memory T cells, and a substantial contribution to the alloresponse seemed to be made by naive cells. The suppressive function of proliferating Tregs from siplizumab cultures was not functionally confirmed. In reactions with siplizumab, an average of approximately 69% of mappable alloreactive CD4+ clones were Treg-derived, compared with around 30% in control reactions. Sequences below about 10^-5 frequency were poorly captured, so only a minor fraction of alloreactive clones could be mapped to unstimulated subsets. The cumulative frequency of alloreactive sequences traceable to unstimulated CD4+ memory T cells was significantly reduced by siplizumab.

Via the germline V gene, CDR1 is MRHNA and CDR2 SNTAGT. Trimming removed 5 bases from V and 7 bases from J, leaving 17 bases between the germline ends. Measured from the cysteine to the phenylalanine, the CDR3 is 14 residues long. Only the CDR3 region is kept as DNA, spanning 42 bases read in frame from base 1. The V and J genes are TRBV6-4 and TRBJ1-2; the D gene is unclear. This TCR was sampled from a human donor in good health. The source material was CD4+ T cells sorted from blood. The DNA reads TGTGCCAGCAGTTGGCCCCGCCTTGTTGGTGGCTACACCTTC. Its amino acids are CASSWPRLVGGYTF.